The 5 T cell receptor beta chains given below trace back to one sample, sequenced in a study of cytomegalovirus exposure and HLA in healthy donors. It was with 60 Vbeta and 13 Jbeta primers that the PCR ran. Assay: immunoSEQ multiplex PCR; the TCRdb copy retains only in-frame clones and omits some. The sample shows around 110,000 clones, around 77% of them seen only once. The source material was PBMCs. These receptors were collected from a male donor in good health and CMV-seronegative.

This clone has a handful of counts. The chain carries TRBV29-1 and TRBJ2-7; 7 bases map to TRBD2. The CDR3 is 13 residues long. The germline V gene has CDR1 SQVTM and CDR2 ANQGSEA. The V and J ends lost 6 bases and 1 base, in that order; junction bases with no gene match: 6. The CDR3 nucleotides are TGCAGCGTACGGGCTAGCGGATCCTACGAGCAGTACTTC. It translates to CSVRASGSYEQYF.

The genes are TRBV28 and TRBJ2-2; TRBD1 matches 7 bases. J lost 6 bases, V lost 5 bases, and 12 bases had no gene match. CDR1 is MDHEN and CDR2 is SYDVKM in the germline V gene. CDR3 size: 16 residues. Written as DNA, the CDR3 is TGTGCCAGCAGTGGAAGGGACAGAACCGCGTCCGGGGAGCTGTTTTTT. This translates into CASSGRDRTASGELFF.

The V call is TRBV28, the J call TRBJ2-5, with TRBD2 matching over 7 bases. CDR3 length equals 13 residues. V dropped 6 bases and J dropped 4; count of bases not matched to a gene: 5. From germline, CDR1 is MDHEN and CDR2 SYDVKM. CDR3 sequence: CASSPGTIETQYF. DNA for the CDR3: TGTGCCAGCAGCCCCGGGACTATAGAGACCCAGTACTTC. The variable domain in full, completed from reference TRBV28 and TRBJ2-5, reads DVKVTQSSRYLVKRTGEKVFLECVQDMDHENMFWYRQDPGLGLRLIYFSYDVKMKEKGDIPEGYSVSREKKERFSLILESASTNQTSMYLCASSPGTIETQYFGPGTRLLVL.

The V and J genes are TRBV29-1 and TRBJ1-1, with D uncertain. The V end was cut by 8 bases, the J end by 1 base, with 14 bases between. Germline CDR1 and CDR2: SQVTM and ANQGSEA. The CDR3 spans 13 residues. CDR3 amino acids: CSSRFEGNTEAFF. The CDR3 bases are TGCAGCTCACGTTTTGAGGGGAACACTGAAGCTTTCTTT.

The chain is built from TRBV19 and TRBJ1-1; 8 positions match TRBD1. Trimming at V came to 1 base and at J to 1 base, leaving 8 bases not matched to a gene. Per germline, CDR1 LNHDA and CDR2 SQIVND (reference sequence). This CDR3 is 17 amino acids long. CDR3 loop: CASSIGWQGAKNTEAFF. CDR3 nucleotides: TGTGCCAGTAGTATAGGCTGGCAGGGGGCGAAGAACACTGAAGCTTTCTTT.